This paragraph covers one TCR beta chain sequence. Its antigen specificity is not known. There are no base qualities to consult, and no much larger clone falls within one base. The donors were healthy, HIV-negative adults with no recently reported acute infections or vaccinations. Every donor was a Caucasian adult residing in Nashville, Tennessee, USA. CD4+ T cells were enriched by magnetic negative selection, after which naive cells were positively selected on CD45RA and the negative fraction was taken as the memory subset. Blood was collected by leukapheresis, and PBMCs were isolated by Ficoll-Histopaque density gradient centrifugation and then cryopreserved in liquid nitrogen vapor phase. Purity and quantity of every magnetically sorted T cell population were checked by analytical flow cytometry. Genomic DNA was isolated from each sorted fraction and quantified by UV absorbance on a Nanodrop 2000c.

TCR CDR3 regions were amplified from genomic DNA by multiplex PCR using the deep immunoSEQ assay. Extracted genomic DNA from each cell subset was spread evenly across all wells of several immunoSEQ 96-well plates, with each plate serving as a replicate. For sorted subsets, each replicate PCR was loaded with approximately 0.2 ug genomic DNA, equivalent to approximately 27,000 T cell genomes. Purified libraries were measured with a Qubit 3.0 fluorometer, size-checked on a Bioanalyzer 2100, and measured again with the KAPA Library Quantification kit. A separate single-read 150-cycle Illumina NextSeq 550 flow cell was used to sequence each immunoSEQ 96-well plate. On the study's bioinformatics: The immunoSEQ output contained only junctional sequences without quality scores, so filtering could not match that applied to full-length reads. Sequences were annotated with PyIR, a Python wrapper for IgBLAST v1.9, using IMGT germline references to assign V/J genes and CDR3. Any read was removed if the V/J assignment was weak (E-value above 1e-6), the CDR3 was missing, or the read contained stop codons, out-of-frame junctions, or ambiguous translated residues. V3J clonotypes were defined as sequences sharing the same inferred V gene, J gene, and CDR3 amino acid sequence. To compute the percentage overlap between repertoires, the number of shared unique clonotypes was divided by the size of the smaller repertoire. RTK rarefaction, the Chao1 estimator, and Recon v2.1 estimates of unobserved clonotypes were used to assess repertoire richness. For all TCRbeta clonotypes obtained by the gDNA method from a handful of donors, generation probabilities were computed with OLGA. TCRdb mirrors the immuneACCESS table, restricted to in-frame sequences. Some clones are absent from its copies; in checked studies, under half trace to an unresolved V gene, and the reason for the others is unknown. V, J and clone size derive from that table, while D and trimming were established from the DNA sequence. This sample lists more than 2 million clones; 85% to 95% were detected once. More than 0.1% of the sample goes to the ten largest clones.

This entry comes from a study of shared clonotypes between healthy human individuals (dated by TCRdb to the early 2020s). Study-level background: The cohort comprised a couple of women and three men aged 18 to 49 years. For each donor, CD4 naive and CD4 memory were each run on three plates, CD8 naive on two plates, and CD8 memory on one plate. To estimate repertoire size and how much clonotype sharing occurs between individuals, the study deeply sequenced the blood TCR repertoires of roughly 5 healthy adults. To increase sequencing depth and limit assay-specific biases, different laboratories used diverse techniques to prepare libraries and sequence TCR repertoires. Per donor, leukapheresis produced somewhere between about 0.94 and 8.9 billion PBMCs. General findings and caveats noted by the study authors: About 5% of naive CD4, 3.5% of naive CD8, approximately 2.2% of memory CD4, and about 0.4% of memory CD8 clonotypes were shared across a few donors. Clonotypes shared by all four sorted-subset donors showed higher generation probabilities than non-shared clonotypes. Naive subsets generally had larger estimated clonotype richness than memory subsets did. Pairwise subsampling led to the expectation that sequencing depth would affect the degree of clonotype sharing among donors. Even with the large sequencing depth, rarefaction of the sorted-subset datasets indicated that sequencing was incomplete. Because the study included only a small number of donors, the genetic and exposure-history diversity represented was limited. Sampling was restricted to blood, and TCR repertoires in tissues likely differ from the TCR repertoires found in blood.

Including the terminal cysteine and phenylalanine, the CDR3 comprises 14 residues. Only the CDR3 part of the read is kept: 42 bases, read in frame from the first base. V is clipped by 3 bases and J by 1 base, and the sequence between their germline boundaries is 7 bases long. The germline V gene gives CDR1 as ENHRY and CDR2 as SYGVKD. The TCR originated in a man aged 18 to 29 in good health. The chain is encoded by TRBV10-3 joined to TRBJ1-5, with no confident D gene call. Sample: naive CD4+ T cells sorted from blood. The intended sense of this specimen's cell subset or site label: CD45RA+ positively selected. The nucleotide sequence is TGTGCCATCAGTGATTTTGAGAGCAATCAGCCCCAGCATTTT. Translated, it reads CAISDFESNQPQHF.